This T cell receptor (beta chain) comes out of a study of T cell changes during pregnancy in multiple sclerosis. Sequencing used immunoSEQ multiplex PCR; TCRdb keeps in-frame clones, though not all of them. The sample gives 45,000 to 55,000 clones, about 88% of which show up once; over 0.95% is in the top ten. The length of the CDR3 is 16 residues. With V trimmed by 6 bases and J by 3 bases, 5 bases remained unmatched. The germline V gene encodes CDR1 LNHDA and CDR2 SQIVND (reference sequence). This clonotype originated in a female donor with multiple sclerosis, enrolled in a pregnancy study. The sample consisted of CD4+ T cells from peripheral blood mononuclear cells, taken in the second trimester of pregnancy. V is TRBV19 and J is TRBJ2-3; TRBD2 matches 14 bases. CDR3 in amino acids: CASRGLAGEGTDTQYF. Here the CDR3 DNA reads TGTGCCAGTAGGGGACTAGCGGGAGAGGGAACAGATACGCAGTATTTT.